Following are 10 T cell receptor beta chains from one sample sequenced in a study of T cells in Graves' hyperthyroidism and ophthalmopathy (dated 2019 in TCRdb). The library was prepared using multiplex PCR. These reads were obtained on an Illumina HiSeq 2000. The TCR beta CDR3 regions were amplified from RNA transcripts. The first round of RT-PCR for the TCR CDR3 was performed with the HTBI primer set and the Qiagen OneStep RT-PCR kit. In TCRdb, the public reads were trimmed at Q25 with fastp and aligned with MiXCR, with productive beta chains retained. Every entry covers one CDR3 protein and lists the most common genes and DNA from its rows. The table for this sample lists 450,000 to 700,000 distinct CDR3 sequences; around 46% of them were counted only once. The ten largest clones add up to more than 7% of the sample. What was sequenced was peripheral blood or thyroid tissue (not recorded which). These receptors were obtained from a woman younger than 35 with Graves' hyperthyroidism.

This chain joins TRBV29-1 and TRBJ2-7; 11 positions agree with TRBD2. Germline CDR1 SQVTM, CDR2 ANQGSEA. This CDR3 region has 14 residues. Trimming cost V 4 bases and J 3 bases; bases outside gene matches: 5. CDR3 in amino acids: CSVVLAGGGYEQYF. The CDR3 coding sequence is TGCAGCGTTGTCCTAGCGGGGGGCGGCTACGAGCAGTACTTC.

This clonotype has a handful of counts. This chain joins TRBV5-4 and TRBJ2-7; 10 bases are a match to TRBD1. CDR1 is SGHNT, CDR2 YYREEE, per germline (reference sequence). This CDR3 comprises 14 residues. Trimming at V came to 5 bases and at J to 4 bases, leaving 6 bases not matched to a gene. The CDR3 loop is CASSEDRGWYEQYF. In DNA form, the CDR3 reads TGTGCCAGCAGTGAGGACAGGGGGTGGTACGAGCAGTACTTC.

As regards this clonotype: Just one base apart from a much larger clone, this may be a read error. V and J are TRBV6-1 and TRBJ2-7, with a tentative D call TRBD2 (5 bases). The CDR3 is made up of 13 amino acids. CDR1 MNHNS and CDR2 SASEGT come from the germline V gene. DNA of the CDR3: TGTGCCGGCAGTCCCGGGGTAAACTACGAGCAGTACTTC. It encodes CAGSPGVNYEQYF.

V usage is TRBV6-5 and J usage is TRBJ2-7, with 8 bases that match TRBD1. This CDR3 comprises 18 residues. CDR1 is MNHEY and CDR2 is SVGAGI in the germline V gene. Unmatched junction bases numbered 19, after V lost 2 bases and J lost 7 bases. The CDR3 region has the DNA TGTGCCAGCAGTTACCCGGGTGGCAGGGGGCCTATTCTTCGGGAGCAGTACTTC. Protein sequence: CASSYPGGRGPILREQYF.

The chain is built from TRBV18 and TRBJ1-1, with no clear D. Trimming stripped 8 bases from V and 0 bases from J, with 16 bases between. Germline V CDR1 and CDR2: KGHSH, LQKENI. The CDR3 is 15 residues long. In DNA form, the CDR3 reads TGTGCCAGCAGCCATGTGGGATTGATGAACACTGAAGCTTTCTTT. This sequence encodes CASSHVGLMNTEAFF. The complete variable domain, with remaining parts taken from reference TRBV18 and TRBJ1-1, reads NAGVMQNPRHLVRRRGQEARLRCSPMKGHSHVYWYRQLPEEGLKFMVYLQKENIIDESGMPKERFSAEFPKEGPSILRIQQVVRGDSAAYFCASSHVGLMNTEAFFGQGTRLTVV.

The chain uses TRBV20-1 and TRBJ1-1, with TRBD1 as a possible D gene (5 bases). The CDR3 spans 13 residues. Trimming shortened V by 6 bases and J by 4 bases, and 15 bases separated the two germline ends. Germline CDR1 reads DFQATT; CDR2 reads SNEGSKA (reference sequence). The CDR3 bases are TGCAGTGCAAGCGGGGGGGTGGGCACTGAAGCTTTCTTT. This codes for CSASGGVGTEAFF.

This clonotype has a count of ten or more. The rearrangement joins TRBV20-1 to TRBJ1-1; TRBD1 aligns across 7 bases. The V and J ends lost 6 bases and 1 base, in that order; junction bases with no gene match: 5. CDR3 size: 13 residues. CDR1 is DFQATT and CDR2 is SNEGSKA in the germline V gene (reference sequence). The CDR3 spells CSAGRGQNTEAFF. Written as DNA, the CDR3 is TGCAGTGCCGGAAGGGGGCAGAACACTGAAGCTTTCTTT.

This clonotype has a handful of counts. Given a much more abundant clone one base away, this may be a read error. This rearrangement joins TRBV7-3 to TRBJ2-7; TRBD1 aligns across 7 bases. This CDR3 is built from 14 residues. Germline CDR1 and CDR2: SGHTA and FQGTGA. Trimming removed 7 bases from V and 1 base from J; junction bases left unmatched: 7. The CDR3, as DNA: TGTGCCAGCAATGCCCAGACAGGGTCCTACGAGCAGTACTTC. Protein sequence: CASNAQTGSYEQYF.

This clonotype has a handful of counts. This rearrangement joins TRBV19 to TRBJ1-1; TRBD1 matches 7 bases. Germline V gives CDR1 LNHDA, CDR2 SQIVND (reference sequence). The CDR3 spans 17 residues. Unmatched junction bases numbered 10, after V lost 3 bases and J lost 0 bases. CDR3 DNA sequence: TGTGCCAGTAGTATTTCGGGCAGGGGGTTCATGAACACTGAAGCTTTCTTT. Its protein product is CASSISGRGFMNTEAFF.

This clonotype was counted many times. The chain combines TRBV29-1 with TRBJ2-7; 10 bases are shared with TRBD2. CDR3 size: 14 residues. J was trimmed by 7 bases and V by 2 bases; bases with no gene match: 8. Per the germline V gene, CDR1 is SQVTM and CDR2 is ANQGSEA. The CDR3 reads CSVERTSGTGEQYF. The CDR3 coding sequence is TGCAGCGTTGAACGAACTAGCGGGACGGGGGAGCAGTACTTC.